This section outlines one T cell receptor (beta chain) sequence together with its context. With 60 Vbeta and 13 Jbeta primers, the PCR was carried out. Using immunoSEQ multiplex PCR, the repertoire was profiled, and TCRdb retains in-frame clones only, with some absent. Seen here are tens of thousands of clones, about two thirds observed once, and the top ten hold about 8.9%. The data originate from a study of cytomegalovirus exposure and HLA in healthy donors. V gave up 2 bases and J gave up 0 bases, with 8 bases separating them. The CDR3 covers 14 residues. In germline, CDR1 is SGHDT, CDR2 YYEEEE. The chain carries TRBV5-6 and TRBJ1-2, with unresolved D. The receptor was isolated from a woman aged 45 to 65 in good health and CMV-seropositive. The sequenced sample was PBMCs. CDR3 in DNA: TGTGCCAGCAGCTTCCGTCCTACTAACTATGGCTACACCTTC. It yields the protein CASSFRPTNYGYTF.